These T cell receptor beta chains were read from a single sample in a study of T cells of healthy individuals. A single record per CDR3 protein comes from TCRdb applying MiXCR to the 5' RACE reads. The sample includes under 70,000 distinct CDR3 sequences, approximately 14% of them seen just once. Receptor source: a human donor in good health. The CDR3 runs from the conserved cysteine through the conserved F or W.

cdr3_aa	v_call	j_call
CASSHVDRFQETQYF	TRBV14	TRBJ2-5
CAIGAGGAYKEQFF	TRBV10-3	TRBJ2-1
CSAFQEETQYF	TRBV20-1	TRBJ2-5
CASSSTMTGYNSPLHF	TRBV13	TRBJ1-6
CASSPQRRVAEAFF	TRBV4-3	TRBJ1-1
CASSQGRDSRHEQYF	TRBV4-3	TRBJ2-7
CSAGAGDRTGQTYEQYF	TRBV20-1	TRBJ2-7
CASSPGQGTKQYF	TRBV10-2	TRBJ2-7
CASSQDRLREQFF	TRBV4-2	TRBJ2-1
CAISVRGHTIYF	TRBV10-3	TRBJ1-3
CASSPQHNQPQHF	TRBV14	TRBJ1-5
CASSLYLEFEQFF	TRBV27	TRBJ2-1
CSVVVRGDQPQHF	TRBV29-1	TRBJ1-5
CASEEENGYTF	TRBV19	TRBJ1-2
CASSVAGRVNEQFF	TRBV9	TRBJ2-1
CASSSINEKLFF	TRBV7-9	TRBJ1-4
CASRSADAGNTEAFF	TRBV3-1	TRBJ1-1
CASSRRARGSYEQYF	TRBV12-3/TRBV12-4	TRBJ2-7
CAWSRGPSMVGSSYEQYF	TRBV30	TRBJ2-7
CSARDPGHPGTDTQYF	TRBV20-1	TRBJ2-3
CSVSSGRSSSYEQYF	TRBV20-1	TRBJ2-7
CAWTRLGHISGNTIYF	TRBV30	TRBJ1-3
CSARAPTGETQYF	TRBV29-1	TRBJ2-5
CASSAGLGGDTQYF	TRBV9	TRBJ2-3
CASSQIFRDGAGELFF	TRBV3-1	TRBJ2-2
CASSPVVTSGGIRDTQYF	TRBV27	TRBJ2-3
CASSTMGGPGGAFF	TRBV6-5	TRBJ1-1
CASSVGFQETQYF	TRBV2	TRBJ2-5
CASSRARTGDTQYF	TRBV5-4	TRBJ2-3
CASSRTGLKTEAFF	TRBV6-6	TRBJ1-1
CASSNVVFEQGYGYTF	TRBV19	TRBJ1-2
CASSPTGGSTEAFF	TRBV7-9	TRBJ1-1
CASSLERGGYEQYF	TRBV7-2	TRBJ2-7
CASSWAGDQTGELFF	TRBV6-2/TRBV6-3	TRBJ2-2
CASSSVRQGLSYEQYF	TRBV6-2/TRBV6-3	TRBJ2-7
CASSLAGGVKETQYF	TRBV7-2	TRBJ2-5
CSVEGKGGEGDEQYF	TRBV29-1	TRBJ2-7
CSGLTAANEKLFF	TRBV29-1	TRBJ1-4
CASSVAALGDTQYF	TRBV9	TRBJ2-3
CASTYSNYEQYF	TRBV7-9	TRBJ2-7
CASSQDLRGVRETQYF	TRBV3-1	TRBJ2-5
CSAQGQEDGAFF	TRBV29-1	TRBJ1-1
CASSLGEAGGITDTQYF	TRBV7-9	TRBJ2-3
CASSEDVYEQYF	TRBV10-2	TRBJ2-7
CASLGQGLGTEAFF	TRBV6-5	TRBJ1-1
CASSLGSAGELFF	TRBV12-3/TRBV12-4	TRBJ2-2
CASSQGGVYTEAFF	TRBV4-1	TRBJ1-1
CASSSQGASINEQFF	TRBV7-9	TRBJ2-1
CASSFTSGGASETQYF	TRBV7-9	TRBJ2-5
CSANPTSGSTNEQFF	TRBV20-1	TRBJ2-1
CASSKRRRGMWEQYF	TRBV21-1	TRBJ2-7
CASSDQGGNQPQHF	TRBV25-1	TRBJ1-5
CATRQGNNQPQHF	TRBV27	TRBJ1-5
CASTRLGEAGELFF	TRBV19	TRBJ2-2
CASRLGTYNEQFF	TRBV28	TRBJ2-1
CSAQINRETEAFF	TRBV20-1	TRBJ1-1
CASSPPQPSGEQYF	TRBV18	TRBJ2-7
CSVRTTSGDTQYF	TRBV29-1	TRBJ2-3
CASSPTDSPLHF	TRBV2	TRBJ1-6